One sample yielded the 28 T cell receptor beta chains listed below, sequenced in a study of blood T cell repertoires in COVID-19 (TCRdb year 2020). Libraries were made using the immunoSEQ multiplex PCR assay. As stored in TCRdb, this immuneACCESS dataset retains in-frame rearrangements with V and J assigned. A fraction of the clones does not appear; measured against another copy, unresolved V genes explain less than half of the discrepancy, and the remainder lacks a known reason. The sample table shows 180,000 or so clones, and about nine tenths are seen once. Roughly 1.6% of the sample belongs to the ten largest clones. Sequenced material: peripheral blood. The source is a man aged 18 to 29 with active or convalescent COVID-19.

The chain is built from TRBV29-1 and TRBJ1-2; D may be TRBD1 (6 bases). CDR1 SQVTM and CDR2 ANQGSEA come from the germline V gene. V shed 3 bases and J shed 4 bases, with 18 bases lying between them. CDR3 length: 15 residues. CDR3 residues: CSVDGGAGRTYGYTF. The CDR3 nucleotides read TGCAGCGTTGACGGGGGGGCAGGGAGGACCTATGGCTACACCTTC.

The CDR3 protein is CASSIAGGDTDTQYF. The CDR3 nucleotides are TGTGCCAGCAGCATAGCGGGGGGGGACACAGATACGCAGTATTTT. V is TRBV3-1 (or the pseudogene TRBV3-2) and J is TRBJ2-3, with 11 bases lining up with TRBD2. Germline CDR1 and CDR2: LGHDT and YNNKEL (reference sequence). The CDR3 runs to 15 residues. Trimming cost V 5 bases and J 2 bases; bases outside gene matches: 3.

This clone has only a few counts. The gene calls are TRBV7-8 and TRBJ2-3; TRBD1 is a possible D gene (5 bases). The V end lost 2 bases, the J end lost 0 bases, and 9 bases lay between the germline ends. From germline, CDR1 is SGHVS and CDR2 FQNEAQ. There are 15 residues in the CDR3. Here the CDR3 reads CASSLSDSSTDTQYF. CDR3 DNA sequence: TGTGCCAGCAGCTTATCCGACAGTAGCACAGATACGCAGTATTTT.

The chain couples TRBV5-8 to TRBJ1-3; D remains unclear. V lost 3 bases, J lost 0 bases, and 13 bases lay in between. The CDR3 is 16 residues long. CDR1 is SGHTS and CDR2 is YDEGEE in the germline V gene. This chain's CDR3 is CASSSMRKNSGNTIYF. The CDR3, as DNA: TGTGCCAGCAGCTCCATGAGGAAGAACTCTGGAAACACCATATATTTT.

V is TRBV19 and J is TRBJ2-5; 7 nucleotides match TRBD2. Looked up from germline, CDR1 is LNHDA and CDR2 is SQIVND (reference sequence). This CDR3 contains 15 residues. The J segment lost 5 bases and the V segment lost 1 base, leaving 7 bases of the junction unmatched. This CDR3 reads CASSIAGLNGETQYF. CDR3 bases: TGTGCCAGTAGTATAGCGGGACTAAATGGGGAGACCCAGTACTTC.

This chain connects TRBV29-1 to TRBJ1-2; D is possibly TRBD1 (6 bases). The CDR3 is 13 residues long. Looked up from germline, CDR1 is SQVTM and CDR2 is ANQGSEA. Trimming took off 7 bases at V and 2 bases at J, with 14 bases between the two ends. The CDR3 loop is CSALRTENYGYTF. CDR3 DNA sequence: TGCAGCGCCCTGAGGACAGAAAACTATGGCTACACCTTC. The full variable domain, completed using reference TRBV29-1 and TRBJ1-2, is SAVISQKPSRDICQRGTSLTIQCQVDSQVTMMFWYRQQPGQSLTLIATANQGSEATYESGFVIDKFPISRPNLTFSTLTVSNMSPEDSSIYLCSALRTENYGYTFGSGTRLTVV.

This chain connects TRBV7-2 to TRBJ2-5; the D gene is possibly TRBD2 (6 bases). The germline gives CDR1 SGHTA, CDR2 FQGNSA. The CDR3 consists of 14 residues. V gave up 4 bases and J gave up 12 bases, with 21 bases separating them. In DNA form, the CDR3 reads TGTGCCAGCAGCTCAGACGGGGGAGTTCTGCCAGAGTACTTC. Translating gives CASSSDGGVLPEYF.

V gene TRBV18 combines with J gene TRBJ1-2; no definite D call. The ends were cut back, 2 bases at V and 7 bases at J, with 11 bases in the middle. CDR3 length: 13 amino acids. The germline gives CDR1 KGHSH, CDR2 LQKENI. CDR3 sequence (DNA): TGTGCCAGCTCACCAGGAGGGAGAAGTGGCTACACCTTC. As protein: CASSPGGRSGYTF.

The V gene is TRBV28, the J gene TRBJ1-1; TRBD1 matches 7 bases. Trimming at V came to 7 bases and at J to 2 bases, leaving 13 bases not matched to a gene. The CDR3 runs to 16 residues. The germline V gene encodes CDR1 MDHEN and CDR2 SYDVKM. CDR3 DNA sequence: TGTGCCAGCACCCCAAGCGAGGGGGCGGGAAACACTGAAGCTTTCTTT. As protein: CASTPSEGAGNTEAFF.

This clone was seen just once. Additional DNA sequences in this sample encode the identical CDR3. CDR3 in DNA: TGTGCCAGCAGTCAGAGGGGGACCAATGAAAAACTGTTTTTT. It specifies CASSQRGTNEKLFF. The genes are TRBV6-5 and TRBJ1-4, with D perhaps matching TRBD1 (6 bases). Trimming took off 5 bases at V and 5 bases at J, with 12 bases between the two ends. This CDR3 comprises 14 residues. Germline V gene sequence: CDR1 MNHEY, CDR2 SVGAGI.

This sequence joins TRBV2 and TRBJ2-3; a weak D match, TRBD1 (8 bases). Germline lookup yields CDR1 SNHLY and CDR2 FYNNEI. The CDR3 extends over 14 amino acids. V dropped 6 bases and J dropped 4 bases, with 14 bases sitting between them. The CDR3 loop is CASRITGGADTQYF. CDR3 nucleotides: TGTGCCAGCAGGATAACAGGGGGGGCAGATACGCAGTATTTT.

This clone was recorded once. V and J are TRBV5-5 and TRBJ1-5; 8 nucleotides agree with TRBD1. V gave up 2 bases and J gave up 3 bases; unmatched junction bases: 7. From germline, CDR1 is SGHKS and CDR2 YYEKEE (reference sequence). This CDR3 region has 16 residues. CDR3 in DNA: TGTGCCAGCAGCTTAAAACAGGGGGAAAACAATCAGCCCCAGCATTTT. Protein sequence: CASSLKQGENNQPQHF.

The chain employs TRBV14 and TRBJ2-2; TRBD2 is a possible D gene (6 bases). The CDR3 has 18 amino acids. CDR1 is SGHDN, CDR2 FVKESK, per germline. Trimming removed 4 bases at V and 6 bases at J, with 24 bases between. The CDR3 DNA is TGTGCCAGCAGCCGGATGACGGCTGGACTATACGGTCCCGGGGAGCTGTTTTTT. This codes for CASSRMTAGLYGPGELFF.

This clone was detected only a few times. Other DNA sequences in the same sample also yield this CDR3. The chain is built from TRBV5-1 and TRBJ1-1, with a weak D call TRBD1 (5 bases). Trimming pared 1 base from V and 0 bases from J, leaving 10 bases between. CDR1 is SGHRS and CDR2 is YFSETQ in the germline V gene. The CDR3 sequence is 15 residues long. The CDR3 DNA follows: TGCGCCAGCAGCTTGCGTCAGGGTCTGAACACTGAAGCTTTCTTT. Translation gives CASSLRQGLNTEAFF.

The chain links TRBV19 to TRBJ2-1; 11 nucleotides align to TRBD2. The CDR3 has 16 amino acids. CDR1 is LNHDA, CDR2 SQIVND, per germline (reference sequence). V was pared by 4 bases and J by 8 bases, with 10 bases of the junction left unmatched. The DNA for the CDR3 is TGTGCCAGTAGTACCAAGGGACTAGCGGTGGGAGATGAGCAGTTCTTC. It specifies CASSTKGLAVGDEQFF.

V usage is TRBV5-1 and J usage is TRBJ1-1; tentatively, D is TRBD1 (6 bases). CDR3 length equals 16 residues. Germline assignment: CDR1 SGHRS and CDR2 YFSETQ. V shed 4 bases and J shed 4 bases, with 20 bases lying between them. The CDR3 protein is CASSPRDTSGGTEAFF. The CDR3 region has the DNA TGCGCCAGCAGCCCACGGGACACCTCTGGGGGCACTGAAGCTTTCTTT.

The chain has TRBV5-5 and TRBJ2-4, with 10 bases lining up with TRBD2. V was clipped by 0 bases and J by 7 bases; unmatched bases: 10. Germline values: CDR1 SGHKS, CDR2 YYEKEE (reference sequence). This CDR3 region has 17 residues. The CDR3 spells CASSLGFQRGGLNIQYF. The CDR3 coding sequence is TGTGCCAGCAGCTTGGGATTCCAGCGGGGGGGCCTGAACATTCAGTACTTC.

The chain uses TRBV7-9 and TRBJ2-5; D is perhaps TRBD2 (6 bases). Trimming took 5 bases from V and 1 from J, leaving 14 bases between them. This CDR3 region has 15 residues. Germline V gene lookup returns CDR1 SEHNR and CDR2 FQNEAQ (reference sequence). The CDR3 is CASSAGGAVQETQYF. The CDR3 DNA reads TGTGCCAGCAGCGCCGGGGGAGCGGTCCAAGAGACCCAGTACTTC.

V is TRBV30 and J is TRBJ1-1; D is perhaps TRBD1 (5 bases). Trimming stripped 2 bases from V and 4 bases from J, with 14 bases between. This CDR3 is built from 14 residues. Per the germline V gene, CDR1 is GTSNPN and CDR2 is SVGIG (reference sequence). CDR3 coding DNA: TGTGCCTGGAGTAGAAAGGGGCATAGCACTGAAGCTTTCTTT. Protein product: CAWSRKGHSTEAFF.

The V call is TRBV19, the J call TRBJ1-1; perhaps TRBD1 as D (5 bases). Germline-derived CDR1 and CDR2 are LNHDA and SQIVND (reference sequence). With 4 bases removed from V and 5 bases from J, the gap between germline ends came to 11 bases. The CDR3 runs 13 residues. In nucleotides, the CDR3 is TGTGCCAGTAGTAAAACAGGAAGGACTGAAGCTTTCTTT. It specifies CASSKTGRTEAFF. Based on the CDR3 plus reference TRBV19 and TRBJ1-1, the full variable domain is DGGITQSPKYLFRKEGQNVTLSCEQNLNHDAMYWYRQDPGQGLRLIYYSQIVNDFQKGDIAEGYSVSREKKESFPLTVTSAQKNPTAFYLCASSKTGRTEAFFGQGTRLTVV.

This chain links TRBV27 with TRBJ2-7, with a weak D call TRBD2 (5 bases). This CDR3 is built from 14 residues. V gave up 7 bases and J gave up 0 bases, with 13 bases separating them. Per the germline V gene, CDR1 is MNHEY and CDR2 is SMNVEV (reference sequence). Here the CDR3 reads CASKEGGLSYEQYF. The CDR3 coding sequence is TGTGCCAGCAAAGAAGGAGGCCTCTCCTACGAGCAGTACTTC.

The V and J genes are TRBV19 and TRBJ1-1; D is unclear. In germline, CDR1 is LNHDA, CDR2 SQIVND (reference sequence). The CDR3 sequence is 10 residues long. Trimming left V 8 bases short and J 3 bases short, with 4 bases between. CDR3 nucleotide sequence: TGTGCCAGTGGGCACACTGAAGCTTTCTTT. Translated, it gives CASGHTEAFF.

Remarks on this clone: Other nucleotide sequences from this sample produce the same CDR3. The chain recombines TRBV11-2 with TRBJ2-1; D not resolved. With 0 bases removed from V and 0 bases from J, the gap between germline ends came to 6 bases. Germline lookup yields CDR1 SGHAT and CDR2 FQNNGV. The length of the CDR3 is 15 residues. The CDR3: CASSLELSSYNEQFF. The DNA of the CDR3 is TGTGCCAGCAGCTTAGAGTTGAGCTCCTACAATGAGCAGTTCTTC.

This clone showed up just once. This chain connects TRBV5-1 to TRBJ2-4; TRBD1 is a possible D gene (6 bases). CDR3 size: 17 residues. Trimming left V 0 bases short and J 5 bases short, with 18 bases between. CDR1 is SGHRS, CDR2 YFSETQ, per germline. For the CDR3, the DNA is TGCGCCAGCAGCTTGGGGGTCCCCGGGACACCCCAAAACATTCAGTACTTC. It encodes CASSLGVPGTPQNIQYF.

The chain links TRBV7-8 to TRBJ2-3; 11 bases map to TRBD2. In germline, CDR1 is SGHVS, CDR2 FQNEAQ. V was pared by 3 bases and J by 2 bases, with 4 bases of the junction left unmatched. This CDR3 spans 16 amino acids. This chain's CDR3 is CASSFASGGNTDTQYF. CDR3 sequence (DNA): TGTGCCAGCAGCTTCGCTAGCGGGGGGAACACAGATACGCAGTATTTT.

The chain has TRBV30 and TRBJ2-1; 9 positions match TRBD2. The CDR3 totals 14 residues. CDR1 and CDR2 from the germline V gene are GTSNPN and SVGIG (reference sequence). Trimming at V came to 0 bases and at J to 15 bases, leaving 12 bases not matched to a gene. The DNA of the CDR3 is TGTGCCTGGAGTGTAGTTTCTAGCGGGACTTCGTGGTTCTTC. The encoded protein is CAWSVVSSGTSWFF. Looking up the rest from reference TRBV30 and TRBJ2-1 gives the full variable domain: SQTIHQWPATLVQPVGSPLSLECTVEGTSNPNLYWYRQAAGRGLQLLFYSVGIGQISSEVPQNLSASRPQDRQFILSSKKLLLSDSGFYLCAWSVVSSGTSWFFGPGTRLTVL.

The chain is built from TRBV15 and TRBJ1-2; no reliable D call. The V and J ends lost 8 bases and 9 bases respectively, with 16 bases between them. The germline V gene has CDR1 LNHNV and CDR2 YYDKDF (reference sequence). CDR3 length equals 12 residues. The chain's CDR3 is CATQRAGSRYTF. CDR3 in DNA: TGTGCCACCCAGCGGGCGGGTAGTCGCTACACCTTC.

The chain carries TRBV7-2 and TRBJ1-2; 7 positions agree with TRBD1. V lost 1 base, J lost 4 bases, and 15 bases stayed unmatched. Germline CDR1 and CDR2: SGHTA and FQGNSA. This CDR3 is 18 amino acids long. The CDR3 sequence is CASSLGYGMTGPSYGYTF. The CDR3 DNA follows: TGTGCCAGCAGCTTAGGGTATGGGATGACAGGGCCCAGCTATGGCTACACCTTC.